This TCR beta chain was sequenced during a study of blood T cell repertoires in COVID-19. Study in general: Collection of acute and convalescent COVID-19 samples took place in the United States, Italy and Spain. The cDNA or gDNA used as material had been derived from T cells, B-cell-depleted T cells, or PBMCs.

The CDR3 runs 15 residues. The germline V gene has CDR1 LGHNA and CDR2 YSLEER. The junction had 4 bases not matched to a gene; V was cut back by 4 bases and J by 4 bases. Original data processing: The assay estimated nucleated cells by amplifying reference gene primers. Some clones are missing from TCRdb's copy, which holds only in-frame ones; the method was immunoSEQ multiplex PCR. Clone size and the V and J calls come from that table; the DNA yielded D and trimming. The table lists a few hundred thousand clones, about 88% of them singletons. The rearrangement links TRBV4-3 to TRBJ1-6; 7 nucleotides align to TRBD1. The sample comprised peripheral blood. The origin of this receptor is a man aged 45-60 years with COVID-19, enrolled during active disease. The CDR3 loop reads CASSRRDRYNSPLHF. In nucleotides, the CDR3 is TGCGCCAGCAGCCGTCGGGACAGATATAATTCACCCCTCCACTTT.